This record concerns one TCR beta chain sequence. Its antigen is as yet unknown. In germline, CDR1 is ENHRY, CDR2 SYGVKD. CDR3 size: 13 residues. Germline trimming cut 10 bases from V and 6 bases from J; bases unmatched to any gene: 10. These data belong to a study of glioma-infiltrating T cells after dendritic cell vaccination. Time point of the sample: after dendritic cell vaccination, including at tumor progression/relapse. PBMC were collected before vaccination, two weeks after the third vaccination, and at progression. Using immunoSEQ multiplex PCR, the repertoire was profiled, and TCRdb retains in-frame clones only, with some absent. The sample records more than 95,000 clones, around 91% being singletons. General study findings and limits: Higher pretreatment TIL content predicted longer progression-free time and survival.

This sample comprised blood, obtained after dendritic cell vaccination. The receptor was derived from a human donor with glioblastoma. The chain links TRBV10-3 to TRBJ2-7; 9 positions agree with TRBD1. The CDR3 region has the DNA TGTGCCACCGCGAGGGACAGGGAGGGCGAGCAGTACTTC. This codes for CATARDREGEQYF.